These T cell receptor beta chains were read from a single sample in a study. Via MiXCR, TCRdb re-called the multiplex PCR reads, giving one row per CDR3 protein. This sample's clone table lists 90 to 95 distinct CDR3 sequences. The material sequenced was tumor-infiltrating Tregs sorted from the breast tumor. Every receptor here comes from a female donor with breast cancer. The CDR3 runs from the conserved cysteine through the conserved F or W. A D gene is named only where the DNA matches it firmly. The size field is filled for only some rows; it gives once, few, many or a size class.

D,size,J,V,DNA,CDR3
NA,hyperexpanded,TRBJ1-2,TRBV12-3/TRBV12-4,TGTGCCAGCACCCAAACAGAGTCCTATGGCTACACCTTC,CASTQTESYGYTF
TRBD1,NA,TRBJ1-2,TRBV12-3/TRBV12-4,TGTGCCAGCAGTTCGCCGGGACAGGGTGAAGATGGCTACACCTTC,CASSSPGQGEDGYTF
NA,large,TRBJ1-2,TRBV12-3/TRBV12-4,TGTGCCAGCAGTTTCTCCGGGGTGAAGGGCTACACCTTC,CASSFSGVKGYTF
NA,hyperexpanded,TRBJ1-2,TRBV12-3/TRBV12-4,TGTGCCAGCGGGCAGAACTATGGCTACACCTTC,CASGQNYGYTF
NA,large,TRBJ1-2,TRBV12-3/TRBV12-4,TGTGCCAGCAGTTTAGGGGAGGGCTATGGCTACACCTTC,CASSLGEGYGYTF
NA,large,TRBJ1-2,TRBV12-3/TRBV12-4,TGTGCCAGCAGTCGCTCTAACTATGGCTACACCTTC,CASSRSNYGYTF
NA,hyperexpanded,TRBJ1-2,TRBV12-3/TRBV12-4,TGTGCCAGCAGTTTCGTCCAGGGGAGTGGGTATGGCTACACCTTC,CASSFVQGSGYGYTF
TRBD1,NA,TRBJ1-2,TRBV12-3/TRBV12-4,TGTGCCAGCAGTAAGGACAGGCAACTGGGCTACACCTTC,CASSKDRQLGYTF
NA,hyperexpanded,TRBJ1-2,TRBV12-3/TRBV12-4,TGTGCCAGCAGCACTCGAGCGACGTGGGGAGGCTATGGCTACACCTTC,CASSTRATWGGYGYTF
NA,large,TRBJ1-2,TRBV12-3/TRBV12-4,TGTGCCAGCAGTTTAGACCTCTATGGAAGCTATGGCTACACCTTC,CASSLDLYGSYGYTF
TRBD1,large,TRBJ1-2,TRBV12-3/TRBV12-4,TGTGCCAGCAGTCCGGGACAGGCCGGTGGCTACACCTTC,CASSPGQAGGYTF
NA,large,TRBJ1-2,TRBV12-3/TRBV12-4,TGTGCCAGCAGTGAGCAAGCTAACTATGGCTACACCTTC,CASSEQANYGYTF
NA,few,TRBJ1-2,TRBV12-3/TRBV12-4,TGTGCCAGCAGCTTACGACCACAGGCGCAGCGGACTTATGGCTACACCTTC,CASSLRPQAQRTYGYTF
NA,large,TRBJ1-2,TRBV12-3/TRBV12-4,TGTGCCAGCAGCCTAAGGCCCCAGGGATCCTATGGCTACACCTTC,CASSLRPQGSYGYTF
NA,hyperexpanded,TRBJ1-2,TRBV12-3/TRBV12-4,TGTGCCAGCAGTACCCCGGTGAACTATGGCTACACCTTC,CASSTPVNYGYTF